One sample yielded the 20 T cell receptor beta chains listed below, sequenced in a study of cytomegalovirus exposure and HLA in healthy donors. The PCR made use of 60 Vbeta and 13 Jbeta primers. The assay was immunoSEQ multiplex PCR, and TCRdb's table has in-frame clones only and misses some. The sample yields 200,000 or so clones, around 86% seen once. Sequencing was carried out using PBMCs. These receptors originate from a woman in her forties or fifties in good health and CMV-seropositive.

CDR3 protein: CASTWTGDNSPLHF. The DNA for the CDR3 is TGTGCCAGCACCTGGACAGGGGATAATTCACCCCTCCACTTT. The genes are TRBV27 and TRBJ1-6, with TRBD1 matching over 9 bases. CDR1 is MNHEY, CDR2 SMNVEV, per germline (reference sequence). The CDR3 runs to 14 residues. Trimming cost V 7 bases and J 5 bases; bases outside gene matches: 3.

A few counts support this clone. The chain employs TRBV6-6 and TRBJ2-5; a weak D match, TRBD1 (5 bases). Trimming removed 8 bases from V and 5 bases from J, with 9 bases in between. The CDR3 extends over 11 amino acids. Germline CDR1 MNHNY, CDR2 SVGAGI (reference sequence). CDR3 bases: TGTGCCAGCCAATCAGGGGAGACCCAGTACTTC. Its protein product is CASQSGETQYF.

The V gene is TRBV9, the J gene TRBJ1-6; 9 bases match TRBD1. The germline CDR1 and CDR2 sequences are SGDLS and YYNGEE. The CDR3 runs 18 residues. V shed 0 bases and J 5 bases; nucleotides not matched to a gene: 9. The CDR3 DNA reads as TGTGCCAGCAGCGTAGATACCGGGACAGGGATAAATAATTCACCCCTCCACTTT. The encoded protein is CASSVDTGTGINNSPLHF.

V gene TRBV7-9 combines with J gene TRBJ2-5; 8 bases align to TRBD2. The CDR3 runs 15 residues. The V gene end was trimmed by 0 bases and the J gene end by 3 bases; junction bases not matched to a gene: 3. Per the germline V gene, CDR1 is SEHNR and CDR2 is FQNEAQ (reference sequence). The CDR3 DNA follows: TGTGCCAGCAGCTTAGCCGGACTAGCAGAAGAGACCCAGTACTTC. It yields the protein CASSLAGLAEETQYF.

This chain connects TRBV5-1 to TRBJ1-3, with D unresolved. V shed 3 bases and J shed 0 bases, with 10 bases lying between them. CDR3 length: 15 residues. From germline, CDR1 is SGHRS and CDR2 YFSETQ. The CDR3 region is CASSSEAFSGNTIYF. The CDR3 DNA reads TGCGCCAGCAGCTCGGAGGCTTTCTCTGGAAACACCATATATTTT. Based on the CDR3 plus reference TRBV5-1 and TRBJ1-3, the full variable domain is KAGVTQTPRYLIKTRGQQVTLSCSPISGHRSVSWYQQTPGQGLQFLFEYFSETQRNKGNFPGRFSGRQFSNSRSEMNVSTLELGDSALYLCASSSEAFSGNTIYFGEGSWLTVV.

The sample holds a few counts of this clone. The gene calls are TRBV19 and TRBJ1-5; TRBD1 matches at 7 bases. CDR3 length: 15 amino acids. CDR1 is LNHDA and CDR2 is SQIVND in the germline V gene (reference sequence). The V segment lost 5 bases and the J segment 2 bases; nucleotides outside the gene matches: 6. Written as DNA, the CDR3 is TGTGCCAGTAGTCAGATCACAGGGGGCAATCAGCCCCAGCATTTT. It translates to CASSQITGGNQPQHF.

This clone has more than one count but fewer than ten. The chain links TRBV7-6 to TRBJ1-2; 9 bases are a match to TRBD1. Germline loops: CDR1 SGHVS, CDR2 FNYEAQ. The CDR3 extends over 13 amino acids. Trimming took 4 bases from V and 6 from J; bases not matched to a gene: 3. The CDR3: CASSSGTGNGYTF. The CDR3 nucleotides read TGTGCCAGCAGCTCCGGGACAGGGAATGGCTACACCTTC.

The gene calls are TRBV7-8 and TRBJ2-7; 9 positions agree with TRBD1. With V trimmed by 5 bases and J by 5 bases, 13 bases remained unmatched. This CDR3 is 16 amino acids long. Looked up from germline, CDR1 is SGHVS and CDR2 is FQNEAQ. Here the CDR3 DNA reads TGTGCCAGCAGCCCACGAGGTGGGACAGGGATGAACGAGCAGTACTTC. Translated, it gives CASSPRGGTGMNEQYF.

This chain joins TRBV4-1 and TRBJ2-6, with TRBD1 as a possible D gene (6 bases). From germline, CDR1 is MGHRA and CDR2 YSYEKL. V was cut by 4 bases and J by 1 base, with 11 bases left in between. This CDR3 has 16 residues. The CDR3: CASSRYRESGANVLTF. The DNA for the CDR3 is TGCGCCAGCAGCCGCTACAGGGAATCTGGGGCCAACGTCCTGACTTTC.

V and J are TRBV27 and TRBJ2-1; 12 bases map to TRBD2. CDR1 and CDR2 from the germline V gene are MNHEY and SMNVEV (reference sequence). The CDR3 is 13 amino acids. With 0 bases clipped from V and 16 bases from J, the junction kept 4 bases outside the gene matches. This chain's CDR3 is CASSLSTSGRQFF. DNA for the CDR3: TGTGCCAGCAGTTTATCGACTAGCGGGAGACAATTCTTC.

This chain links TRBV19 with TRBJ2-3; D call uncertain. CDR1 LNHDA and CDR2 SQIVND come from the germline V gene (reference sequence). The CDR3 contains 14 residues. Trimming removed 2 bases from V and 2 bases from J, with 8 bases in between. The CDR3 sequence is CASSINIDTDTQYF. For the CDR3, the DNA is TGTGCCAGTAGTATAAACATTGACACAGATACGCAGTATTTT.

V and J are TRBV11-2 and TRBJ2-1; TRBD2 agrees at 14 bases. CDR1 is SGHAT and CDR2 is FQNNGV in the germline V gene. The V segment lost 7 bases and the J segment 3 bases; nucleotides outside the gene matches: 11. This CDR3 region has 18 residues. The CDR3 reads CASTPGTSGSNFYNEQFF. CDR3 nucleotide sequence: TGTGCCAGCACCCCCGGGACTAGCGGGAGCAATTTCTACAATGAGCAGTTCTTC. Filled out from reference TRBV11-2 and TRBJ2-1, the complete variable domain reads EAGVAQSPRYKIIEKRQSVAFWCNPISGHATLYWYQQILGQGPKLLIQFQNNGVVDDSQLPKDRFSAERLKGVDSTLKIQPAKLEDSAVYLCASTPGTSGSNFYNEQFFGPGTRLTVL.

The chain carries TRBV19 and TRBJ2-3; 10 bases are shared with TRBD1. Trimming at V came to 9 bases and at J to 1 base, leaving 19 bases not matched to a gene. The germline gives CDR1 LNHDA, CDR2 SQIVND (reference sequence). The CDR3 runs 19 residues. The DNA of the CDR3 is TGTGCCAGCCATATCCGGGACAGGGGAGTGGGGCAGGGCACAGATACGCAGTATTTT. Amino acid sequence: CASHIRDRGVGQGTDTQYF.

The V and J genes are TRBV6-5 and TRBJ2-1; 9 bases align to TRBD2. The length of the CDR3 is 14 residues. Germline V gene sequence: CDR1 MNHEY, CDR2 SVGAGI. V dropped 10 bases and J dropped 1; count of bases not matched to a gene: 5. The CDR3, as DNA: TGTGCCACCTTTAGCGGGAGATCCTACAATGAGCAGTTCTTC. This codes for CATFSGRSYNEQFF.

The chain couples TRBV27 to TRBJ2-3, with D unresolved. The V end was cut by 5 bases, the J end by 9 bases, with 12 bases between. The V gene's germline CDR1 is MNHEY and CDR2 SMNVEV (reference sequence). CDR3 size: 12 residues. DNA for the CDR3: TGTGCCAGCAGTCGAGATGCGCACACGCAGTATTTT. It specifies CASSRDAHTQYF.

V is TRBV7-8 and J is TRBJ2-7; D ambiguous. Germline V lookup: CDR1 SGHVS, CDR2 FQNEAQ. The CDR3 consists of 11 residues. Trimming left V 5 bases short and J 5 bases short, with 7 bases between. This CDR3 reads CASSQQNEQYF. CDR3 nucleotide sequence: TGTGCCAGCAGCCAACAGAACGAGCAGTACTTC.

This clone has a single count. This sequence joins TRBV15 and TRBJ2-1, with 8 bases lining up with TRBD2. V gave up 4 bases and J gave up 2 bases; unmatched junction bases: 4. Germline loops: CDR1 LNHNV, CDR2 YYDKDF (reference sequence). The CDR3 consists of 15 residues. In DNA, the CDR3 is TGTGCCACCAGCATCTTGCGGGGGGCCTACAATGAGCAGTTCTTC. Amino acid sequence: CATSILRGAYNEQFF.

The chain has TRBV28 and TRBJ1-2, with TRBD1 matching over 9 bases. The J segment lost 7 bases and the V segment lost 5 bases, leaving 5 bases of the junction unmatched. This CDR3 contains 13 residues. From germline, CDR1 is MDHEN and CDR2 SYDVKM. This chain's CDR3 is CASSRTGEGGYTF. The CDR3 bases are TGTGCCAGCAGTCGGACAGGGGAAGGTGGCTACACCTTC.

The chain joins TRBV13 to TRBJ1-2; 7 positions agree with TRBD1. The germline V gene has CDR1 PRHDT and CDR2 FYEKMQ (reference sequence). The CDR3 is 12 amino acids. The junction had 8 bases not matched to a gene; V was cut back by 8 bases and J by 8 bases. CDR3: CASVTGMGGYTF. CDR3 nucleotides: TGTGCCAGCGTGACAGGGATGGGAGGCTACACCTTC.

The chain uses TRBV5-6 and TRBJ2-7; TRBD1 is a possible D gene (5 bases). Germline CDR1 SGHDT, CDR2 YYEEEE. CDR3 length: 12 residues. The V end was cut by 3 bases, the J end by 4 bases, with 8 bases between. The CDR3 coding sequence is TGTGCCAGCAGCTCTAGGGGTTACGAGCAGTACTTC. Translation gives CASSSRGYEQYF.